The 2 T cell receptor beta chains below all came from one sample that was sequenced in a study of cytomegalovirus exposure and HLA in healthy donors. The PCR used 60 Vbeta and 13 Jbeta primers. Sequenced by immunoSEQ multiplex PCR; TCRdb stores in-frame clones only, minus some. The sample yields some 150,000 clones, roughly 80% seen once. The specimen was PBMCs. The origin of the receptors is a woman aged 50 to 65 in good health and CMV-seropositive.

V gene TRBV9 combines with J gene TRBJ2-1, with D possibly matching TRBD2 (5 bases). The germline V and J ends were trimmed by 0 bases and 7 bases, with 8 bases remaining between them. The germline gives CDR1 SGDLS, CDR2 YYNGEE. The CDR3 sequence is 13 residues long. Here the CDR3 reads CASSVAPGNEQFF. CDR3 nucleotide sequence: TGTGCCAGCAGCGTAGCTCCGGGGAATGAGCAGTTCTTC.

The gene calls are TRBV28 and TRBJ2-1; a possible D gene is TRBD1 (5 bases). V dropped 8 bases and J dropped 0 bases, with 14 bases sitting between them. Germline V gene sequence: CDR1 MDHEN, CDR2 SYDVKM. The CDR3 is made up of 15 amino acids. The CDR3 sequence: CASPPFRGSYNEQFF. The CDR3 nucleotides read TGTGCCAGCCCTCCATTTAGGGGCTCCTACAATGAGCAGTTCTTC.